This record concerns one T cell receptor beta chain sequence. The antigen remains undetermined. The data originate from a study of CD8+ T cells in alopecia areata. Overall study context: Tofacitinib ran for 6 to 18 months before 6 months off drug. Findings and limits, study-wide: Affected lesional scalp, above all in alopecia totalis/universalis, was more clonal than normal scalp.

Treatment of the sample: oral pan-JAK inhibitor, 5-10 mg twice daily. CDR3 length: 16 amino acids. Germline-derived CDR1 and CDR2 are MNHEY and SMNVEV (reference sequence). The V gene lost 5 bases and the J gene lost 4 bases, with 18 bases spanning the gap. The sequencing template was cDNA reverse transcribed from extracted RNA. Produced via immunoSEQ multiplex PCR; TCRdb's table is partial and in-frame only. The profile covers 190,000 or so clones, with about 60% appearing a single time and around 12% taken by the ten largest. The sequencing used CD8+ T cells sorted from blood, collected at week 24, from a patient treated with tofacitinib. The rearrangement joins TRBV27 to TRBJ1-5; D may be TRBD1 (5 bases). The sequence was collected from a human donor with alopecia areata. In DNA form, the CDR3 reads TGTGCCAGCAGTCTCGGCGCCTATGAGGGGAATCAGCCCCAGCATTTT. It codes for CASSLGAYEGNQPQHF.